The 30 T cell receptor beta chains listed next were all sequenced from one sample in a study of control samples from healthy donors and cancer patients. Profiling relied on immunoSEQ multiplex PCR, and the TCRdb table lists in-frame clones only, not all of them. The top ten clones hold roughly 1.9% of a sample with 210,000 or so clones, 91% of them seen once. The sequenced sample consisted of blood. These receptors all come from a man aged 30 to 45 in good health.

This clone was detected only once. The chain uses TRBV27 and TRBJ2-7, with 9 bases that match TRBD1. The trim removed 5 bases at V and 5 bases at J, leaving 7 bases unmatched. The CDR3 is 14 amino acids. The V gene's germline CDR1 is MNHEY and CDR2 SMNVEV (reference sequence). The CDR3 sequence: CASSHGTGIHEQYF. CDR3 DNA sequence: TGTGCCAGCAGTCATGGGACAGGGATCCACGAGCAGTACTTC.

CDR3 loop: CASSLAGGSNEKLFF. CDR3 DNA: TGCGCCAGCAGCTTGGCCGGGGGATCTAATGAAAAACTGTTTTTT. The rearrangement uses TRBV5-1 and TRBJ1-4, with D maybe TRBD1 (5 bases). V lost 0 bases and J lost 3, with 9 bases in between. Germline V gives CDR1 SGHRS, CDR2 YFSETQ. CDR3 length: 15 residues.

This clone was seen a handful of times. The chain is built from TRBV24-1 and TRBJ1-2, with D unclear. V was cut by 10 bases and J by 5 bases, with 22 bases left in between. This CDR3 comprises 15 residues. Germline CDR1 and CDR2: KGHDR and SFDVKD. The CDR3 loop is CATTGKDPHRYGYTF. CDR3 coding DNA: TGTGCCACAACGGGGAAGGACCCCCATCGGTATGGCTACACCTTC.

CDR3 amino acids: CASSQHTDTQYF. The DNA of the CDR3 is TGTGCCAGCAGCCAACATACAGATACGCAGTATTTT. The genes are TRBV3-1 (or the pseudogene TRBV3-2) and TRBJ2-3; the D is unclear. This CDR3 is 12 amino acids long. Trimming removed 2 bases at V and 3 bases at J, with 3 bases between. Germline V lookup: CDR1 LGHDT, CDR2 YNNKEL (reference sequence).

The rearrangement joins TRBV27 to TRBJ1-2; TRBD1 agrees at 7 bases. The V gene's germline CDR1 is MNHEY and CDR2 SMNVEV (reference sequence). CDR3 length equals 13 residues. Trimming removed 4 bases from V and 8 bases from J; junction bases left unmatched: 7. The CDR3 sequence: CASSSDRAGGYTF. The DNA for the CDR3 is TGTGCCAGCAGTTCAGACAGGGCCGGAGGCTACACCTTC.

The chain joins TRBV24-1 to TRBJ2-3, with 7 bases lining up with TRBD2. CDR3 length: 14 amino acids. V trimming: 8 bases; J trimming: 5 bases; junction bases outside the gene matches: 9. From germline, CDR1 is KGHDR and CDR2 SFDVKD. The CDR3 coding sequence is TGTGCCACCACGGGGGGACCCTCTGGAGATACGCAGTATTTT. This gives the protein CATTGGPSGDTQYF.

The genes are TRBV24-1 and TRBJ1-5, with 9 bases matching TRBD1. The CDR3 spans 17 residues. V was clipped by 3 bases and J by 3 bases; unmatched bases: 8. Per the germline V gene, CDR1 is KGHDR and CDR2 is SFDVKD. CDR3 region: CATSDGGQGRLNQPQHF. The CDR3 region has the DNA TGTGCCACCAGTGATGGGGGACAGGGCCGCCTCAATCAGCCCCAGCATTTT.

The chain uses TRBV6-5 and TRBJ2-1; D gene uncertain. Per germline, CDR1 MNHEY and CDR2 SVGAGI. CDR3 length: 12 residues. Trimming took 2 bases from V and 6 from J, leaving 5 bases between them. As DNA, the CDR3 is TGTGCCAGCAGTTACGTCGGCAATGAGCAGTTCTTC. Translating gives CASSYVGNEQFF.

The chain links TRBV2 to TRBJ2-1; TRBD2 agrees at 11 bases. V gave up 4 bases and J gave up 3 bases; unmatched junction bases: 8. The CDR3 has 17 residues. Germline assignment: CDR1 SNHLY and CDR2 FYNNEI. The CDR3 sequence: CASSGELAGEFYNEQFF. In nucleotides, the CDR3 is TGTGCCAGCAGTGGGGAACTAGCGGGGGAATTCTACAATGAGCAGTTCTTC.

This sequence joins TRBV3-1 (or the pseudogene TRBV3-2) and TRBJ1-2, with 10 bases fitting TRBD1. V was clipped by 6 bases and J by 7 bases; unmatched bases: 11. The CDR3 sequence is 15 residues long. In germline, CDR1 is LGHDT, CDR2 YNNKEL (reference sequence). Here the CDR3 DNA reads TGTGCCAGCAGTCAAAGTGGGACAGGGGTTTCTGGCTACACCTTC. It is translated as CASSQSGTGVSGYTF.

The CDR3 spells CATSAVQGAGELFF. The CDR3 nucleotides read TGTGCCACCAGTGCCGTACAGGGGGCCGGGGAGCTGTTTTTT. V usage is TRBV24-1 and J usage is TRBJ2-2, with TRBD1 matching 8 bases. Germline CDR1 reads KGHDR; CDR2 reads SFDVKD. The V gene end was trimmed by 5 bases and the J gene end by 6 bases; junction bases not matched to a gene: 4. This CDR3 is 14 amino acids long.

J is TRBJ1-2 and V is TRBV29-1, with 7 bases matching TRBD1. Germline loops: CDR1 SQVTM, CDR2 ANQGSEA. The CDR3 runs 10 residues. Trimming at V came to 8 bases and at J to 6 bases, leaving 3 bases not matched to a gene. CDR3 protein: CSTTGDGYTF. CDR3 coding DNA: TGCAGCACCACAGGGGATGGCTACACCTTC.

For the CDR3, the DNA is TGTGCCAGCAGCCCCATCAGGAGTTCTGGCTACACCTTC. It specifies CASSPIRSSGYTF. The chain is built from TRBV14 and TRBJ1-2; D unclear. The CDR3 is 13 amino acids. Germline V lookup: CDR1 SGHDN, CDR2 FVKESK. Trimming removed 4 bases at V and 7 bases at J, with 13 bases between.

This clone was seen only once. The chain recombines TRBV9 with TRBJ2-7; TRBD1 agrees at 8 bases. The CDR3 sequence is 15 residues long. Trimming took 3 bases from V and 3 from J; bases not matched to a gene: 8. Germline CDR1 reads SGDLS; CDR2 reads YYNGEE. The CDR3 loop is CASSEGGQGIYEQYF. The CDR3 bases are TGTGCCAGCAGCGAGGGCGGACAGGGAATCTACGAGCAGTACTTC.

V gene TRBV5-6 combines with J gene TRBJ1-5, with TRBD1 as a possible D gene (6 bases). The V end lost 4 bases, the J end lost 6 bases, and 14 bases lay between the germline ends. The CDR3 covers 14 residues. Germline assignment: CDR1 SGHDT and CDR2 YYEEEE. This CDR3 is CASSHRQEAQPQHF. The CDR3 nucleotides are TGTGCCAGCAGCCATCGACAGGAGGCTCAGCCCCAGCATTTT.

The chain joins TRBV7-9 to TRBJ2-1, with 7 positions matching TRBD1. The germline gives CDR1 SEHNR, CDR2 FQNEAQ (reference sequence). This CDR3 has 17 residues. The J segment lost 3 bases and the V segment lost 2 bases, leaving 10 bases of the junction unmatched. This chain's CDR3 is CASSLTDDRVFYNEQFF. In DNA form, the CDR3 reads TGTGCCAGCAGCTTAACTGATGACAGGGTTTTCTACAATGAGCAGTTCTTC.

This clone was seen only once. Here the CDR3 DNA reads TGTGCTAGTGGCAGGGGGGGTAACAACAATGAGCAGTTCTTC. Encoded protein: CASGRGGNNNEQFF. V is TRBV12-5 and J is TRBJ2-1, with D perhaps assigned TRBD1 or TRBD2 (7 bases each). CDR1 is LGHNT, CDR2 FRNRAP, per germline. The CDR3 is made up of 14 amino acids. Trimming stripped 6 bases from V and 5 bases from J, with 14 bases between. Full variable domain (rest looked up from reference TRBV12-5 and TRBJ2-1): DARVTQTPRHKVTEMGQEVTMRCQPILGHNTVFWYRQTMMQGLELLAYFRNRAPLDDSGMPKDRFSAEMPDATLATLKIQPSEPRDSAVYFCASGRGGNNNEQFFGPGTRLTVL.

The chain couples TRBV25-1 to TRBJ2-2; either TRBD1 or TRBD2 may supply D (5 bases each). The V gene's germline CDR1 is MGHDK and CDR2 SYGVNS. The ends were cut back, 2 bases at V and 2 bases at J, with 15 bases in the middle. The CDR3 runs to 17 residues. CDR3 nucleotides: TGTGCCAGCAGTGAACTAGACGGGGCAGGAAACACCGGGGAGCTGTTTTTT. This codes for CASSELDGAGNTGELFF.

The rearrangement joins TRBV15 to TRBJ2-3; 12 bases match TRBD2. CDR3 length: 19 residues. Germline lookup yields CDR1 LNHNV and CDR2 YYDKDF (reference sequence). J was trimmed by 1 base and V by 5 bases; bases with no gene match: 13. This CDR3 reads CATSPTSGGYLRGTDTQYF. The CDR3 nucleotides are TGTGCCACCAGCCCTACTAGCGGGGGGTACTTACGGGGCACAGATACGCAGTATTTT.

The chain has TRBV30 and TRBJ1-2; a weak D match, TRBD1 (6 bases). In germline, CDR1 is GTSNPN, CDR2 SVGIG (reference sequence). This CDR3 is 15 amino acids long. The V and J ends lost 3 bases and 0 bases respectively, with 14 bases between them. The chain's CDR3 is CAWRADSLPNYGYTF. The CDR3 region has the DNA TGTGCCTGGAGAGCGGACAGTCTACCTAACTATGGCTACACCTTC.

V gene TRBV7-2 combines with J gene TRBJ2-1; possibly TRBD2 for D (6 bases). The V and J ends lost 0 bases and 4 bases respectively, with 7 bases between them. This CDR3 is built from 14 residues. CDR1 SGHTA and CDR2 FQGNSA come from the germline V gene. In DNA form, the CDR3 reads TGTGCCAGCAGCTTAGCGGGGGGTTACAATGAGCAGTTCTTC. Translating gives CASSLAGGYNEQFF.

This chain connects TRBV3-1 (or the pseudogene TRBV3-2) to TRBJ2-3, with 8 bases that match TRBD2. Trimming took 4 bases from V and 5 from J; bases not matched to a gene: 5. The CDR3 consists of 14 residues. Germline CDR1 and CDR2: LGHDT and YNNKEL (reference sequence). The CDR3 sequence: CASSPGTRGDTQYF. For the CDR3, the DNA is TGTGCCAGCAGCCCCGGGACTAGAGGAGATACGCAGTATTTT.

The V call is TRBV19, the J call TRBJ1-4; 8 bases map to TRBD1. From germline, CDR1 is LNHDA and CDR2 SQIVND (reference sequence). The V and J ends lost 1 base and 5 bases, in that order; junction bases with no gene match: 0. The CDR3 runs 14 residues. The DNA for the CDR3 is TGTGCCAGTAGTATAGGGACAGGGAATGAAAAACTGTTTTTT. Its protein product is CASSIGTGNEKLFF.

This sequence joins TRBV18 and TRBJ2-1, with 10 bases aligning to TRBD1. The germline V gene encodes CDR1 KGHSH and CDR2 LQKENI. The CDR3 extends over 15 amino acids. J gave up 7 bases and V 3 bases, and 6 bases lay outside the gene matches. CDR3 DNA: TGTGCCAGCTCACCCTCGACAGGGGGCTGGAATGAGCAGTTCTTC. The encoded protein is CASSPSTGGWNEQFF.

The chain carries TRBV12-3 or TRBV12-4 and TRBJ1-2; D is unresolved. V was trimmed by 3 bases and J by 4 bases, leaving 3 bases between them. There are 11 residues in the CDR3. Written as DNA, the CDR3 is TGTGCCAGCAGTTTTATCTATGGCTACACCTTC. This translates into CASSFIYGYTF.

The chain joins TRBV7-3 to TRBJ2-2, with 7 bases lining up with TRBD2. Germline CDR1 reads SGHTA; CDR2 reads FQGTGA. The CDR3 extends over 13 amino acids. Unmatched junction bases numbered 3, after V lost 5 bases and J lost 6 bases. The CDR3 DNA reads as TGTGCCAGCAGCCTGACTAGCCCCGGGGAGCTGTTTTTT. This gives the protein CASSLTSPGELFF.

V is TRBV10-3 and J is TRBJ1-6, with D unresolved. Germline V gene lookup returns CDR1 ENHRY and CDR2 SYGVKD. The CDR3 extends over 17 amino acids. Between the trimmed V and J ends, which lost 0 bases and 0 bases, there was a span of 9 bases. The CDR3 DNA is TGTGCCATCAGTGAGTCGGGTATGGGCTCCTATAATTCACCCCTCCACTTT. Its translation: CAISESGMGSYNSPLHF.

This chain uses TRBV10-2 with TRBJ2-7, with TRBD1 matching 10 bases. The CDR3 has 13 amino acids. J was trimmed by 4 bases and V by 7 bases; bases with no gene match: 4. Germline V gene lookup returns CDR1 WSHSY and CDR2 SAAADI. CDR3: CASTPGQGYEQYF. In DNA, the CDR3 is TGCGCCAGCACACCGGGACAGGGGTACGAGCAGTACTTC.

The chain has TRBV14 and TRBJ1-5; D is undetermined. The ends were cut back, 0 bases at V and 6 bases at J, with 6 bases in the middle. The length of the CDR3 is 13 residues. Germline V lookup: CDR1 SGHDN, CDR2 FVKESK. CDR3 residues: CASSQDHGQPQHF. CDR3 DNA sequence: TGTGCCAGCAGCCAAGATCATGGTCAGCCCCAGCATTTT.

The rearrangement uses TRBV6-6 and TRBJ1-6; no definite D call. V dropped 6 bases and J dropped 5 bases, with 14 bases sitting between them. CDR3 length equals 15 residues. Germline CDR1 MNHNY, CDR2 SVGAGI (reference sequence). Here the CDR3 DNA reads TGTGCCAGCAGCTTAAACCGGGCCAATAATTCACCCCTCCACTTT. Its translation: CASSLNRANNSPLHF.